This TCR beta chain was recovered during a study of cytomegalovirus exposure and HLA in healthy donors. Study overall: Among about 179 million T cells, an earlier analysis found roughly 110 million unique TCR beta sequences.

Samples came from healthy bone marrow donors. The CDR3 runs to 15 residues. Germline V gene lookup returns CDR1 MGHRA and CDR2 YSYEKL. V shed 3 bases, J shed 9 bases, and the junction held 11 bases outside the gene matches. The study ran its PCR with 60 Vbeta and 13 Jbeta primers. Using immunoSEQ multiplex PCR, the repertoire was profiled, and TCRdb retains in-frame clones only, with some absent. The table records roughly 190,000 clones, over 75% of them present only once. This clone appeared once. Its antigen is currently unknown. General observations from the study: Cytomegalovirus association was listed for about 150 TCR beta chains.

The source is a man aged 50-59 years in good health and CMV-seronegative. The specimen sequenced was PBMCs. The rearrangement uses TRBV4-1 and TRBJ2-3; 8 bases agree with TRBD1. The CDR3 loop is CASSQSLGQDRTQYF. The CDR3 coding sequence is TGCGCCAGCAGCCAGAGCTTGGGACAGGATCGGACGCAGTATTTT.